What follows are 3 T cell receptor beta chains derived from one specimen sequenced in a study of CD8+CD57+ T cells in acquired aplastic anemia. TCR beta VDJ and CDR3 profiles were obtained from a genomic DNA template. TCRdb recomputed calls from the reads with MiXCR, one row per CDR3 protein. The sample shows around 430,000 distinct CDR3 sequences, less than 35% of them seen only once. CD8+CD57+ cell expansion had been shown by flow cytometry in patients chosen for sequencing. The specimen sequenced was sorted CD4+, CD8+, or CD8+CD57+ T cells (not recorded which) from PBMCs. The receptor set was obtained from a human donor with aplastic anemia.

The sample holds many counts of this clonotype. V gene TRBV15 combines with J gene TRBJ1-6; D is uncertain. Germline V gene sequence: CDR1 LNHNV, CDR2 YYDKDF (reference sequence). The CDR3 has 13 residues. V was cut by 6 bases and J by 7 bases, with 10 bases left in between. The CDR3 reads CATRLGFNSPLHF. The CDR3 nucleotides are TGTGCCACCAGATTGGGGTTCAATTCACCCCTCCACTTT.

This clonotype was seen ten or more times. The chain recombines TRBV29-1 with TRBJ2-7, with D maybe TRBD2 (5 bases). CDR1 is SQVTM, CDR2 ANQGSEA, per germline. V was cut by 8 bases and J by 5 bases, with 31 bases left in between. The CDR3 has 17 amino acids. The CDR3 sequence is CSLEIWRFAPRPHEQYF. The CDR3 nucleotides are TGCAGCCTCGAGATCTGGAGGTTCGCTCCACGTCCCCACGAGCAGTACTTC.

The CDR3 is CASSLRQGRKTQYF. The CDR3 DNA sequence: TGTGCCAGCAGTTTAAGGCAGGGCAGGAAGACCCAGTACTTC. This chain connects TRBV25-1 to TRBJ2-5; D perhaps matches TRBD1 (5 bases). V was clipped by 5 bases and J by 6 bases, with 16 bases between them. This CDR3 contains 14 residues. From germline, CDR1 is MGHDK and CDR2 SYGVNS.